These T cell receptor beta chains were read from a single sample in a study of persistence of HIV-infected CD4 T cells. Sequencing was performed with immunoSEQ multiplex PCR; in TCRdb, only in-frame clones are kept and a portion is missing. In the table there are 30,000 to 45,000 clones, 85% to 90% of which are singletons. These receptors are not linked to any known antigen. Sequenced material: cultured CD4+ T cells from PBMCs, taken from a patient who received antiretroviral therapy. The receptors come from an adult with HIV. The donor label of this sample is uncertain. Both conserved end residues are part of each CDR3. The D gene is left open where the match is weak. Clone size, where shown, is once, few, many, or a class for clones that have expanded.

D gene: .; V gene: TRBV7-6; clone size: once; J gene: TRBJ2-7; CDR3 DNA: TGTGCCAGCAGCTCCCAAGGGGGTCAGTACTTC; CDR3 protein: CASSSQGGQYF
D gene: .; V gene: TRBV20-1; clone size: .; J gene: TRBJ1-2; CDR3 DNA: TGCAGTGCTAGAGAGGGGGGCTACACCTTC; CDR3 protein: CSAREGGYTF
D gene: .; V gene: TRBV14; clone size: .; J gene: TRBJ1-2; CDR3 DNA: TGTGCCAGCAGCCGGACGGGATTAAGGGACTATGGCTACACCTTC; CDR3 protein: CASSRTGLRDYGYTF
D gene: TRBD2; V gene: TRBV6-2/TRBV6-3; clone size: .; J gene: TRBJ2-2; CDR3 DNA: TGTGCCAGCAGTAAGACTAGCGGGAATGCGAACACCGGGGAGCTGTTTTTT; CDR3 protein: CASSKTSGNANTGELFF
D gene: TRBD1; V gene: TRBV29-1; clone size: .; J gene: TRBJ1-4; CDR3 DNA: TGCAGCGTTGCGGGGACAGGGGGCCAAAAACTGTTTTTT; CDR3 protein: CSVAGTGGQKLFF
D gene: .; V gene: TRBV29-1; clone size: .; J gene: TRBJ1-2; CDR3 DNA: TGCAGCGCCCGACAGGACTATGGCTACACCTTC; CDR3 protein: CSARQDYGYTF
D gene: TRBD1; V gene: TRBV19; clone size: .; J gene: TRBJ2-7; CDR3 DNA: TGTGCCAGTAGTATAGTACAGGGGATCTCCTACGAGCAGTACTTC; CDR3 protein: CASSIVQGISYEQYF
D gene: TRBD2; V gene: TRBV18; clone size: .; J gene: TRBJ2-2; CDR3 DNA: TGTGCCAGCTCTCTCAGCGGGGGGTCGAACACCGGGGAGCTGTTTTTT; CDR3 protein: CASSLSGGSNTGELFF
D gene: .; V gene: TRBV11-3; clone size: .; J gene: TRBJ1-1; CDR3 DNA: TGTGCCAGCAGCGACCAAGGGGGGTCCACTGAAGCTTTCTTT; CDR3 protein: CASSDQGGSTEAFF
D gene: .; V gene: TRBV6-5; clone size: .; J gene: TRBJ1-2; CDR3 DNA: TGTGCCAGCAGCCCCGGGGCCGACCATGGCTACACCTTC; CDR3 protein: CASSPGADHGYTF
D gene: TRBD2; V gene: TRBV7-9; clone size: .; J gene: TRBJ2-3; CDR3 DNA: TGTGCCAGCAGCTTCGTTAGCGGGGGGGCCTCCGATACGCAGTATTTT; CDR3 protein: CASSFVSGGASDTQYF
D gene: .; V gene: TRBV4-2; clone size: .; J gene: TRBJ2-7; CDR3 DNA: TGTGCCAGCAGCCAAGATCTGCGGGGGCCCCGCTACGAGCAGTACTTC; CDR3 protein: CASSQDLRGPRYEQYF
D gene: .; V gene: TRBV7-6; clone size: .; J gene: TRBJ1-1; CDR3 DNA: TGTGCCAGCAGCTTAGCAGGGGGGAACACTGAAGCTTTCTTT; CDR3 protein: CASSLAGGNTEAFF
D gene: TRBD1; V gene: TRBV15; clone size: few; J gene: TRBJ1-6; CDR3 DNA: TGTGCCACCAGCAGAGATGACAGGGGGGTTTCACCCCTCCACTTT; CDR3 protein: CATSRDDRGVSPLHF
D gene: .; V gene: TRBV6-4; clone size: .; J gene: TRBJ2-3; CDR3 DNA: TGTGCCAGCATTGAGGGACAACGGGCAGATACGCAGTATTTT; CDR3 protein: CASIEGQRADTQYF
D gene: TRBD2; V gene: TRBV18; clone size: .; J gene: TRBJ2-3; CDR3 DNA: TGTGCCAGCTCGACGACGGGGGGAACGCCCACAGATACGCAGTATTTT; CDR3 protein: CASSTTGGTPTDTQYF
D gene: .; V gene: TRBV5-8; clone size: .; J gene: TRBJ1-6; CDR3 DNA: TGTGCCAGCAGCTCGCGAGGGCGGCATTCACCCCTCCACTTT; CDR3 protein: CASSSRGRHSPLHF
D gene: .; V gene: TRBV14; clone size: .; J gene: TRBJ2-7; CDR3 DNA: TGTGCCAGCAGCCAAGGCACAGGGACCGTAAGAACGGAGCAGTACTTC; CDR3 protein: CASSQGTGTVRTEQYF
D gene: .; V gene: TRBV6-4; clone size: once; J gene: TRBJ1-1; CDR3 DNA: TGTGCCAGCAGTGAGGGACGAGGCACTGAAGCTTTCTTT; CDR3 protein: CASSEGRGTEAFF
D gene: .; V gene: TRBV4-1; clone size: .; J gene: TRBJ1-4; CDR3 DNA: TGCGCCAGCAGCCAATTTGGGGGATTAACTAATGAAAAACTGTTTTTT; CDR3 protein: CASSQFGGLTNEKLFF
D gene: TRBD1; V gene: TRBV3-1/TRBV3-2; clone size: .; J gene: TRBJ1-1; CDR3 DNA: TGTGCCAGCAGCCCTCCAGGACAGGGTGGGTGGACTGAAGCTTTCTTT; CDR3 protein: CASSPPGQGGWTEAFF
D gene: .; V gene: TRBV5-1; clone size: .; J gene: TRBJ2-3; CDR3 DNA: TGCGCCAGCAGCTTGTGGGGGGCGAAAGATACGCAGTATTTT; CDR3 protein: CASSLWGAKDTQYF
D gene: TRBD2; V gene: TRBV4-1; clone size: .; J gene: TRBJ2-2; CDR3 DNA: TGCGCCAGCAGCCAAGATAAACTAGCGGGGCCGACGACCGGGGAGCTGTTTTTT; CDR3 protein: CASSQDKLAGPTTGELFF
D gene: TRBD1; V gene: TRBV5-5; clone size: .; J gene: TRBJ2-5; CDR3 DNA: TGTGCCAGCAGCCGGGACAGCGGTGGCCCGGAGACCCAGTACTTC; CDR3 protein: CASSRDSGGPETQYF
D gene: .; V gene: TRBV12-2; clone size: .; J gene: TRBJ1-1; CDR3 DNA: TGTGCAAGTCGACCCTTGGGGACAGGGGAATCTGAAGCTTTCTTT; CDR3 protein: CASRPLGTGESEAFF
D gene: .; V gene: TRBV15; clone size: .; J gene: TRBJ1-1; CDR3 DNA: TGTGCCACCAGCAGAGCCGGGGAAAACACTGAAGCTTTCTTT; CDR3 protein: CATSRAGENTEAFF
D gene: .; V gene: TRBV2; clone size: once; J gene: TRBJ2-2; CDR3 DNA: TGTGCCAGCGGTCTCCTAGAGGGTACCGGGGAGCTGTTTTTT; CDR3 protein: CASGLLEGTGELFF
D gene: .; V gene: TRBV15; clone size: .; J gene: TRBJ2-3; CDR3 DNA: TGTGCCACCAGTGGACTCCGTAGATCAGATACGCAGTATTTT; CDR3 protein: CATSGLRRSDTQYF
D gene: .; V gene: TRBV27; clone size: .; J gene: TRBJ1-4; CDR3 DNA: TGTGCCAGCAGAAGACTTTCAACTAATGAAAAACTGTTTTTT; CDR3 protein: CASRRLSTNEKLFF
D gene: TRBD2; V gene: TRBV19; clone size: .; J gene: TRBJ2-7; CDR3 DNA: TGTGCCAGTAGTAGTGGCGGCGGGGGAGACGAGCAGTACTTC; CDR3 protein: CASSSGGGGDEQYF
D gene: TRBD2; V gene: TRBV18; clone size: .; J gene: TRBJ2-1; CDR3 DNA: TGTGCCAGCTCACCACTTCTAGCGGGGCCAAGCTCCTACAATGAGCAGTTCTTC; CDR3 protein: CASSPLLAGPSSYNEQFF
D gene: .; V gene: TRBV2; clone size: .; J gene: TRBJ1-2; CDR3 DNA: TGTGCCAGCGATCGGCGGAACTATGGCTACACCTTC; CDR3 protein: CASDRRNYGYTF
D gene: .; V gene: TRBV19; clone size: .; J gene: TRBJ1-4; CDR3 DNA: TGTGCCAGTAGTATGGGGGGGGGCAGGTATCGAAGAGAGAATGAAAAACTGTTTTTT; CDR3 protein: CASSMGGGRYRRENEKLFF
D gene: .; V gene: TRBV5-1; clone size: .; J gene: TRBJ2-7; CDR3 DNA: TGCGCCAGCAGCTTGGAAGGCAGAGGCTACGAGCAGTACTTC; CDR3 protein: CASSLEGRGYEQYF
D gene: .; V gene: TRBV28; clone size: few; J gene: TRBJ2-6; CDR3 DNA: TGTGCCAGCAGTTTATCCGGGACGGTTGCCCGCTCTGGGGCCAACGTCCTGACTTTC; CDR3 protein: CASSLSGTVARSGANVLTF
D gene: .; V gene: TRBV6-6; clone size: .; J gene: TRBJ2-7; CDR3 DNA: TGTGCCAGCAGTTCCACAGCAGGGGGCGGGAGTCGCGAGCAGTACTTC; CDR3 protein: CASSSTAGGGSREQYF
D gene: TRBD2; V gene: TRBV3-1/TRBV3-2; clone size: .; J gene: TRBJ2-3; CDR3 DNA: TGTGCCAGCAGTAAAGGGACTAGCGGGGGGAAAGATACGCAGTATTTT; CDR3 protein: CASSKGTSGGKDTQYF
D gene: .; V gene: TRBV5-5; clone size: once; J gene: TRBJ1-2; CDR3 DNA: TGTGCCAGCAGCTTGGCCTTATCCGCAGGGAACTATGGCTACACCTTC; CDR3 protein: CASSLALSAGNYGYTF